These T cell receptor beta chains were read from a single sample in a study of blood T cells in healthy people across ages. TCRdb re-called the 5' RACE reads with MiXCR, one entry per CDR3 protein. The sample lists some 900,000 distinct CDR3 sequences; 25% to 35% were seen once. Material for sequencing was blood. Every receptor here comes from a woman over 75 in good health. CDR3s include the opening cysteine and the closing phenylalanine or tryptophan. Fields, in order: J gene, D gene, V gene, clone size, CDR3 DNA, CDR3 protein. The D gene is left open where the match is weak. Size values are once, few and many counts, or a class for expanded clones, and some rows have none.

j_gene: TRBJ2-5; d_gene: TRBD1; v_gene: TRBV7-2; abundance: -; CDR3nt: TGTGCCGGCAGCTTAGTACAGGGGGCGGGTGAGACCCAGTACTTC; CDR3aa: CAGSLVQGAGETQYF
j_gene: TRBJ2-5; d_gene: -; v_gene: TRBV27; abundance: -; CDR3nt: TGTGCCAGCAGTTTAAGGGACTCTAGGGATGAGCAGTACTTC; CDR3aa: CASSLRDSRDEQYF
j_gene: TRBJ2-3; d_gene: -; v_gene: TRBV14; abundance: few; CDR3nt: TGTGCCAGCAGCCGAATGGGGGCGACAGATACGCAGTATTTT; CDR3aa: CASSRMGATDTQYF
j_gene: TRBJ2-2; d_gene: TRBD2; v_gene: TRBV6-2/TRBV6-3; abundance: -; CDR3nt: TGTGCCAGCAGTCTTCTAGCGGGGGGGCTGAATCGAGACACCGGGGAGCGGTTTTTT; CDR3aa: CASSLLAGGLNRDTGERFF
j_gene: TRBJ1-6; d_gene: TRBD1; v_gene: TRBV12-3/TRBV12-4; abundance: few; CDR3nt: TGTGCCAGCAGGACAGGGGGCTATAATTCACCCCTCCACTTT; CDR3aa: CASRTGGYNSPLHF
j_gene: TRBJ2-2; d_gene: -; v_gene: TRBV11-3; abundance: few; CDR3nt: TGTGCCAGCAGCTTAGATAGGTCTGGACAGCTGAACACCGGGGAGCTGTTTTTT; CDR3aa: CASSLDRSGQLNTGELFF
j_gene: TRBJ1-5; d_gene: TRBD1; v_gene: TRBV12-3/TRBV12-4; abundance: -; CDR3nt: TGTGCCGGCAGGCAGGGGGTGCAGCCCCAGCATTTT; CDR3aa: CAGRQGVQPQHF
j_gene: TRBJ2-7; d_gene: -; v_gene: TRBV29-1; abundance: -; CDR3nt: TGCAGCGTTATGTGGGGCTACGAGCAGTACTTC; CDR3aa: CSVMWGYEQYF
j_gene: TRBJ2-6; d_gene: -; v_gene: TRBV9; abundance: few; CDR3nt: TGTGCCAGCAGCGTAACGGCGTACTCTGGGGCCGACGTCCTGACTTTC; CDR3aa: CASSVTAYSGADVLTF
j_gene: TRBJ2-1; d_gene: TRBD2; v_gene: TRBV13; abundance: -; CDR3nt: TGTGCCAGCAGCTTAGCGGGAGGGCCTTTGACTTACAATGAGCAGTTCTTC; CDR3aa: CASSLAGGPLTYNEQFF
j_gene: TRBJ1-2; d_gene: -; v_gene: TRBV3-1; abundance: -; CDR3nt: TGTGCCAGCAGCCAAAGTCCCTTGGACAGTCCCTATGGCTACACCTTC; CDR3aa: CASSQSPLDSPYGYTF
j_gene: TRBJ2-6; d_gene: -; v_gene: TRBV6-5; abundance: many; CDR3nt: TGTGCCAGCAGTTACTTGGGGGCGGGGGCCAACGTCCTGACTTTC; CDR3aa: CASSYLGAGANVLTF
j_gene: TRBJ2-7; d_gene: -; v_gene: TRBV5-6; abundance: few; CDR3nt: TGTGCCAGCAGCTTGGAAGGGCTGGGCTACGAGCAGTACTTC; CDR3aa: CASSLEGLGYEQYF
j_gene: TRBJ2-7; d_gene: TRBD1; v_gene: TRBV6-6; abundance: many; CDR3nt: TGTGCCAGTAAACAGGGGGCTGCCTCCTACGAGCAGTACTTC; CDR3aa: CASKQGAASYEQYF
j_gene: TRBJ1-6; d_gene: TRBD1; v_gene: TRBV20-1; abundance: few; CDR3nt: TGCAGTGCTAGGACAGGGAGTCATTCACCCCCCCACTTT; CDR3aa: CSARTGSHSPPHF
j_gene: TRBJ2-3; d_gene: -; v_gene: TRBV10-1; abundance: few; CDR3nt: TGCGCCAGCAGTGACGGACAGTTCAACGGGGATACGCAGTATTTT; CDR3aa: CASSDGQFNGDTQYF
j_gene: TRBJ1-5; d_gene: TRBD1; v_gene: TRBV27; abundance: few; CDR3nt: TGTGCCAGCAGCCCCACAGGGGGCCGGGGCAATCAGCCCCAGCATTTT; CDR3aa: CASSPTGGRGNQPQHF
j_gene: TRBJ1-6; d_gene: -; v_gene: TRBV10-2; abundance: many; CDR3nt: TGCGCCAGCAGTGAGACTGGGGGGCCGCAGGGAACCGATTCACCCCTCCACTTT; CDR3aa: CASSETGGPQGTDSPLHF
j_gene: TRBJ2-2; d_gene: TRBD2; v_gene: TRBV4-2; abundance: -; CDR3nt: TGTGCCAGCAGCCAAGAGGGTCGGGGGGGGAAACACACCGGGGAGCTGTTTTTT; CDR3aa: CASSQEGRGGKHTGELFF
j_gene: TRBJ2-1; d_gene: -; v_gene: TRBV20-1; abundance: few; CDR3nt: TGCAGTGCTAGAGATCTAGGCTACAATGAGCAGTTCTTC; CDR3aa: CSARDLGYNEQFF
j_gene: TRBJ2-5; d_gene: TRBD1; v_gene: TRBV12-3/TRBV12-4; abundance: many; CDR3nt: TGTGCCAGCAGGCGTAACGACAGGGGAGAGACCCAGTACTTC; CDR3aa: CASRRNDRGETQYF
j_gene: TRBJ2-7; d_gene: -; v_gene: TRBV2; abundance: many; CDR3nt: TGTGCCAGCAGCCTTAGAGATTTGCAGTACTTC; CDR3aa: CASSLRDLQYF
j_gene: TRBJ2-6; d_gene: -; v_gene: TRBV6-2/TRBV6-3; abundance: few; CDR3nt: -; CDR3aa: CASKEMDSHVGSGANVPTF
j_gene: TRBJ2-2; d_gene: -; v_gene: TRBV6-2/TRBV6-3; abundance: once; CDR3nt: TGTGCCAGCAGCCTCAGGGTGGCCGGGGAGCTGTTTTTT; CDR3aa: CASSLRVAGELFF
j_gene: TRBJ2-3; d_gene: TRBD2; v_gene: TRBV7-8; abundance: -; CDR3nt: TGTGCCAGCAGCCTGGGACTAGGTGATAGGAATACGCAGTATTTT; CDR3aa: CASSLGLGDRNTQYF
j_gene: TRBJ2-6; d_gene: -; v_gene: TRBV6-5; abundance: many; CDR3nt: TGTGCCAGCAACCACCCACATTCGAACGTCCTGACTTTC; CDR3aa: CASNHPHSNVLTF
j_gene: TRBJ1-4; d_gene: -; v_gene: TRBV7-9; abundance: many; CDR3nt: TGTGCCAGCAGCCCTGGGACTGCTAATGAAAAACTGTTTTTT; CDR3aa: CASSPGTANEKLFF
j_gene: TRBJ2-7; d_gene: TRBD1; v_gene: TRBV7-2; abundance: few; CDR3nt: TGTGCCAGCAGCGGAGGGACAGGGGGCCGGTACGAGCAGTACTTC; CDR3aa: CASSGGTGGRYEQYF